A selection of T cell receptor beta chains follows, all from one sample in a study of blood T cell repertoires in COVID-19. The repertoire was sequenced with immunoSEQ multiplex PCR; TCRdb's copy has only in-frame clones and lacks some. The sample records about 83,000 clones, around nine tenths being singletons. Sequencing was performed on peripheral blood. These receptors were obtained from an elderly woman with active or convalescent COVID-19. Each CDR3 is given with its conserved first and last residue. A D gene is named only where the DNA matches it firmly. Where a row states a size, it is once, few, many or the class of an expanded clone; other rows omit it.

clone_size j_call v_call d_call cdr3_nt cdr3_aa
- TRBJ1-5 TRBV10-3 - TGTGCCATCAGTGAGTCGGCTGGCAATCAGCCCCAGCATTTT CAISESAGNQPQHF
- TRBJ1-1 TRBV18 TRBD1 TGTGCCAGCTCACGTTTACCGACAGGGGCGAACACTGAAGCTTTCTTT CASSRLPTGANTEAFF
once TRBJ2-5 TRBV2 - TGTGCCAGCATCACACAGCTCCTGTTCCAAGAGACCCAGTACTTC CASITQLLFQETQYF
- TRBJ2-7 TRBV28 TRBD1 TGTGCCAGCACCCCTCGGGACAGGGACTACGAGCAGTACTTC CASTPRDRDYEQYF
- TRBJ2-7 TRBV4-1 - TGCGCCAGCAGCCTAGACAGAAACTCCTACGAGCAGTACTTC CASSLDRNSYEQYF
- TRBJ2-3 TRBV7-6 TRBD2 TGTGCCAGCAGCTTAGAGGCTAGCGGGGGGGAGGGAGATACGCAGTATTTT CASSLEASGGEGDTQYF
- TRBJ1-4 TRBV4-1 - TGCGCCAGCAGCCAAGAGAGTGCCGGTAGACTGTTTTTT CASSQESAGRLFF
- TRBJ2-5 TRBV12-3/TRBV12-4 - TGTGCCAGCAGTTTAGGCCAGCGGGAGACCCAGTACTTC CASSLGQRETQYF
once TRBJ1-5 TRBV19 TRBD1 TGTGCCAGTAGCCGGACAGGGAGTAATCAGCCCCAGCATTTT CASSRTGSNQPQHF
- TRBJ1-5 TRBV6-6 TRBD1 TGTGCCAGCAGTCACATTACAGGGGGTGGTGTGAATCAGCCCCAGCATTTT CASSHITGGGVNQPQHF
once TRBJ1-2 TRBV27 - TGTGCCAGCAGTCCCTCGGACTTCTACTATGGCTACACCTTC CASSPSDFYYGYTF
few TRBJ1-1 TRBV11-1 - TGTGCCAGCAGCTTAGAGGATAATGAGGACACTGAAGCTTTCTTT CASSLEDNEDTEAFF
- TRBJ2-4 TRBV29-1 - TGCAGCGTTGGGGAGGGGGTTGCCAAAAACATTCAGTACTTC CSVGEGVAKNIQYF
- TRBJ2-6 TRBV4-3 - TGCGCCAGCAGCCCAGGACAGATCTCTGGGGCCAACGTCCTGACTTTC CASSPGQISGANVLTF
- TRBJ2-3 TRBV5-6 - TGTGCCAGCTACGTTTGGAGGGGCGATACTCGGACGGATACGCAGTATTTT CASYVWRGDTRTDTQYF
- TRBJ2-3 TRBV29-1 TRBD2 TGCAGCGCGGGACTAGCGGGGGGGATAGATACGCAGTATTTT CSAGLAGGIDTQYF
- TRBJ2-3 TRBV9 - TGTGCCAGCAGCCCCCGGTATGGCGGGCAGTATTTT CASSPRYGGQYF
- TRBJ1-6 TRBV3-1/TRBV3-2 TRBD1 TGTGCCAGCAGCCGAGCACAGGGGGTCAATTCACCCCTCCACTTT CASSRAQGVNSPLHF
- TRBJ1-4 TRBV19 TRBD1 TGTGCCAGTAGCGGAGACAGGGGTGAAAAACTGTTTTTT CASSGDRGEKLFF